The clone carrying this T cell receptor beta chain has ten or more counts. Its cognate antigen is unknown. Time point meaning: newly diagnosed GD, antithyroid drugs for less than 3 months. Isolated PBMC RNA provided the starting material for the TCR library. The data were obtained in a study of regulatory T cells in long-lasting Graves disease. Trimming shortened V by 7 bases and J by 0 bases, and 11 bases separated the two germline ends. This CDR3 has 14 amino acids. Per germline, CDR1 KGHDR and CDR2 SFDVKD. Findings and limits, study-wide: The study found persistent patients shared more public clonotypes (around 2,500) than new patients (over 900).

HTBI primers from iRepertoire and Arm-PCR of CDR3 regions yielded the TCR beta libraries. In TCRdb, the multiplex PCR reads were re-called with MiXCR into one record per CDR3 protein. The repertoire holds roughly 610,000 distinct CDR3 sequences, with roughly 16% as singletons. This sample also appeared in a second study, on T cells in Graves' hyperthyroidism and ophthalmopathy. Per that paper: Lactation, pregnancy, other autoimmune disease or uncontrolled infection excluded patients.

The sequence was obtained from a man aged 18 to 30 with Graves disease. The chain is built from TRBV24-1 and TRBJ1-1; no definite D call. Material: peripheral blood mononuclear cells (PBMCs), obtained at new diagnosis, from a patient treated with antithyroid drugs. The CDR3 bases are TGTGCCACCAGGAGAAAGTTCATGAACACTGAAGCTTTCTTT. This translates into CATRRKFMNTEAFF.